The 5 T cell receptor beta chains below come from one sample, sequenced in a study of glioma-infiltrating T cells. TCR alpha and beta CDR3 regions were amplified from RNA using iRepertoire nested multiplex PCR. TCRdb re-called the multiplex PCR reads through MiXCR, storing one row per CDR3 protein. The sample has more than 350,000 distinct CDR3 sequences, more than 35% seen once. The sample consisted of glioma tissue, nonneoplastic brain tissue, or PBMCs (not recorded which). Receptors originate from a human donor with low-grade glioma or glioblastoma, undergoing nonglioma brain surgery, or in good health (not recorded which).

On this clonotype itself: This may be a read error, as it is one base from a much larger clone. The V gene is TRBV27, the J gene TRBJ2-1; either TRBD1 or TRBD2 may supply D (7 bases each). This CDR3 is built from 14 residues. From germline, CDR1 is MNHEY and CDR2 SMNVEV (reference sequence). The DNA of the CDR3 is TGTGTCAGCAGTTTTTGGGGGAGGGGGCATGAGCAGTTCTTC. Its translation is CVSSFWGRGHEQFF.

This clonotype has just a few counts. The chain employs TRBV7-2 and TRBJ2-1; D gene uncertain. Trimming stripped 1 base from V and 1 base from J, with 11 bases between. This CDR3 comprises 16 residues. CDR1 is SGHTA and CDR2 is FQGNSA in the germline V gene. The CDR3: CASSLDMGRSYNEQFF. The CDR3 DNA reads TGTGCCAGCAGCTTAGATATGGGTAGGTCCTACAATGAGCAGTTCTTC.

This clonotype was recorded a few times. This chain joins TRBV19 and TRBJ1-2; the D is unclear. The CDR3 is 15 residues long. With 8 bases removed from V and 3 bases from J, the gap between germline ends came to 19 bases. Germline V gene data show CDR1 as LNHDA and CDR2 as SQIVND (reference sequence). The CDR3 DNA reads TGTGCCAGTCGAACTCTTACCCTACTCGACTATGGCTACACCTTC. This codes for CASRTLTLLDYGYTF.

This clonotype was picked up a small number of times. The rearrangement links TRBV27 to TRBJ1-4, with D maybe TRBD1 (5 bases). V was cut by 5 bases and J by 10 bases, with 14 bases left in between. The CDR3 has 13 residues. The germline V gene has CDR1 MNHEY and CDR2 SMNVEV (reference sequence). CDR3: CASSESRVGKLFF. The CDR3 bases are TGTGCCAGCAGTGAATCCAGGGTGGGAAAACTGTTTTTT.

This clonotype was found many times. The CDR3 sequence is CASSFLRGQGIDHGYTF. CDR3 bases: TGTGCCAGCAGTTTCCTTCGGGGACAGGGGATAGATCATGGCTACACCTTC. The chain links TRBV27 to TRBJ1-2; the match to TRBD1 covers 10 bases. J was trimmed by 6 bases and V by 3 bases; bases with no gene match: 13. CDR1 is MNHEY and CDR2 is SMNVEV in the germline V gene (reference sequence). The CDR3 sequence is 17 residues long.